The source of this T cell receptor beta chain is a study of cytomegalovirus exposure and HLA in healthy donors. Primers: 60 Vbeta forward and 13 Jbeta reverse. TCRdb's table, derived via immunoSEQ multiplex PCR, lists solely in-frame clones and lacks some. The data show under 200,000 clones, around 78% seen once. It was healthy bone marrow donors who served as donors. Regarding the study as a whole: Researchers reported that a few CMV-associated chains were confirmed in vitro as CMV antigen-specific.

Remarks on this clone: Antigen specificity is unknown.

This clonotype was obtained from a woman aged 25 to 39 in good health and CMV-seropositive. Sequencing used PBMCs.

The CDR3 sequence: CASSYFYGGTEAFF. The DNA of the CDR3 is TGTGCCAGCAGTTACTTCTACGGCGGCACTGAAGCTTTCTTT. The rearrangement links TRBV6-5 to TRBJ1-1; D is unresolved. This CDR3 is 14 amino acids long. V gave up 1 base and J gave up 4 bases, with 10 bases separating them. Germline V gene lookup returns CDR1 MNHEY and CDR2 SVGAGI.